Given below is one TCR beta chain in context. Its antigen remains unknown. This sample also contains other DNA sequences that code for the same CDR3. In nominal health when sampled, donors likely had unrecorded immune exposures nonetheless. This entry belongs to a study of cytomegalovirus exposure and HLA in healthy donors. Study-wide findings and caveats: A later analysis reportedly found that, within productive TCRs, an Asian-associated ancestry cluster had fewer N-insertions than the mean observed across the approximately 700 donors. As was reported, the HLA-A and HLA-B alleles of most subjects were accurately predicted from TCR beta sequences. Sequence variants that were highly shared formed a cluster that was likely a sequencing artifact.

PCR was performed using 60 Vbeta and 13 Jbeta primers. Profiled with immunoSEQ multiplex PCR; TCRdb holds only in-frame clones, not every one. The data contain about 160,000 clones, approximately 79% of them singletons. The TCR comes from a man between 35 and 55 years old in good health and CMV-seronegative. Material: PBMCs.

As DNA, the CDR3 is TGTGCCACCAGCAGGGGAGGGACCTCCTACGAGCAGTACTTC. It yields the protein CATSRGGTSYEQYF. The chain uses TRBV15 and TRBJ2-7, with TRBD2 matching over 7 bases. Looked up from germline, CDR1 is LNHNV and CDR2 is YYDKDF (reference sequence). V lost 3 bases to trimming and J lost 0 bases; unmatched junction nucleotides: 2. The CDR3 covers 14 residues. The full variable domain, rest sourced from reference TRBV15 and TRBJ2-7, is DAMVIQNPRYQVTQFGKPVTLSCSQTLNHNVMYWYQQKSSQAPKLLFHYYDKDFNNEADTPDNFQSRRPNTSFCFLDIRSPGLGDTAMYLCATSRGGTSYEQYFGPGTRLTVT.